This TCR beta chain originates from a study of T cell changes during pregnancy in multiple sclerosis. This CDR3 has 13 amino acids. V gave up 9 bases and J gave up 6 bases; unmatched junction bases: 8. Germline V gene sequence: CDR1 MNHNS, CDR2 SASEGT. Here immunoSEQ multiplex PCR was the method, and the copy in TCRdb shows in-frame clones only, minus some. The table lists 66,000 or so clones, over 80% of them singletons, with approximately 1% in the top ten. This clonotype was sampled from a female donor in good health, enrolled as a control in a pregnancy study. The rearrangement joins TRBV6-1 to TRBJ1-2, with 9 bases aligning to TRBD1. Source: peripheral blood, taken in the first trimester of pregnancy. The CDR3 loop reads CASKLQGADGYTF. CDR3 nucleotide sequence: TGTGCCAGTAAATTACAGGGGGCTGATGGCTACACCTTC.